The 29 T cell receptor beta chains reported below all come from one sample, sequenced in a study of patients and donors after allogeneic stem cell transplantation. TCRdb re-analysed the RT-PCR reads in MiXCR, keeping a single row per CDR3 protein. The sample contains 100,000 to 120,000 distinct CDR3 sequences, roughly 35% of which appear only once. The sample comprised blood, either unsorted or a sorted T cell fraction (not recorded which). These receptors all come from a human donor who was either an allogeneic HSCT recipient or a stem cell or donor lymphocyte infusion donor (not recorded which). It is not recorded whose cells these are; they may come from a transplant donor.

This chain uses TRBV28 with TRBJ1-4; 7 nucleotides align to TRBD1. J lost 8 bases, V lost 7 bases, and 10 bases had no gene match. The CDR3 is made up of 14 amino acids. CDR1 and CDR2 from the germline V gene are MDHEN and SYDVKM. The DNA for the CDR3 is TGTGCCAGCACTCTACAGGGGCGAGGGGAAAAACTGTTTTTT. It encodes CASTLQGRGEKLFF.

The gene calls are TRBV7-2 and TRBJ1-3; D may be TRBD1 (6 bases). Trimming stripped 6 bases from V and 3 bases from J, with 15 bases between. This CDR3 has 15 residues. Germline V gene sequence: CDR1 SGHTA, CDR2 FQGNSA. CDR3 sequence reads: CASRQNRAGGNTIYF. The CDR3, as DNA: TGTGCCAGCAGACAGAACAGGGCTGGTGGAAACACCATATATTTT.

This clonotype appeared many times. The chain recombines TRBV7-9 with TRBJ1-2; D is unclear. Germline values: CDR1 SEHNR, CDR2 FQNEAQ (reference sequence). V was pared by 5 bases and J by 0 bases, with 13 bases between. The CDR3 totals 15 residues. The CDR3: CASSLDRAPNYGYTF. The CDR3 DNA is TGTGCCAGCAGCCTAGATCGGGCCCCTAACTATGGCTACACCTTC.

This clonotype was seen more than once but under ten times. The CDR3 nucleotides are TGTGCCACCCACGGGGCAGGGTACAATTCACCCCTCCACTTT. Residues: CATHGAGYNSPLHF. J is TRBJ1-6 and V is TRBV25-1; maybe TRBD1 (5 bases). Deletions cut 10 bases from V and 7 bases from J, with 17 bases between. This CDR3 is built from 14 residues. Looked up from germline, CDR1 is MGHDK and CDR2 is SYGVNS.

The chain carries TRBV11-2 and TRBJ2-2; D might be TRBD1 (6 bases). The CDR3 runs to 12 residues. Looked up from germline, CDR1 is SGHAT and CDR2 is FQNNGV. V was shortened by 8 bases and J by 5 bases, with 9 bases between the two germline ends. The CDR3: CASGGRTGELFF. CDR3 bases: TGTGCCAGCGGGGGCCGAACCGGGGAGCTGTTTTTT.

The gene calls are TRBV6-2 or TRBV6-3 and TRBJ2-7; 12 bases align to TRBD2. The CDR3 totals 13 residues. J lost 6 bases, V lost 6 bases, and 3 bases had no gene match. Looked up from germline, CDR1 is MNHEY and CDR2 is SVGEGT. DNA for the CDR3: TGTGCCAGCAGGAGACTAGCGGGAGTCGAGCAGTACTTC. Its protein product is CASRRLAGVEQYF.

Here the CDR3 reads CASRRDRTLPAKNIQYF. CDR3 in DNA: TGCGCCAGCAGGCGGGACAGGACCCTCCCGGCCAAAAACATTCAGTACTTC. The chain employs TRBV10-1 and TRBJ2-4, with 8 bases matching TRBD1. V was clipped by 6 bases and J by 1 base; unmatched bases: 11. This CDR3 region has 17 residues. CDR1 and CDR2 from the germline V gene are WNHNN and SYGVQD (reference sequence).

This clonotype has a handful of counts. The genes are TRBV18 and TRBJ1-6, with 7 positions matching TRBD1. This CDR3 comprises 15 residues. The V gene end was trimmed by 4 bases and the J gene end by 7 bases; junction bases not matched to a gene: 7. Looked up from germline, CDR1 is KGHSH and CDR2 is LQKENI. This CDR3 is CASSLGQADNSPLHF. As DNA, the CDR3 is TGTGCCAGCTCACTAGGACAGGCAGACAATTCACCCCTCCACTTT.

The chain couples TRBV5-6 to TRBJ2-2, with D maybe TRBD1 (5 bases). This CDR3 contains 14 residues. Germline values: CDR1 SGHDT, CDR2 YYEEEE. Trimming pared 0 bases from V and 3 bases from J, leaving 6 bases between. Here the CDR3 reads CASSLAGYTGELFF. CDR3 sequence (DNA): TGTGCCAGCAGCTTGGCAGGGTACACCGGGGAGCTGTTTTTT.

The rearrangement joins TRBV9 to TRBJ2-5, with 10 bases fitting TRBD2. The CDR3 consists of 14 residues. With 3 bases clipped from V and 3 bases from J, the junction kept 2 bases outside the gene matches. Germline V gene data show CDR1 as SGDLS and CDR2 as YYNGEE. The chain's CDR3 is CASSATSGKETQYF. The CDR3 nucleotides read TGTGCCAGCAGCGCAACTAGCGGGAAAGAGACCCAGTACTTC.

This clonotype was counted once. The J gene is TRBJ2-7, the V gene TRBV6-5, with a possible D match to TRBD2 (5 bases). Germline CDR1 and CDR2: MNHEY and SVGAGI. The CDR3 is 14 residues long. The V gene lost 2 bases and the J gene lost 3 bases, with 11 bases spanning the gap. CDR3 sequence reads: CASSYEGKGYEQYF. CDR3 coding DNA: TGTGCCAGCAGTTACGAGGGAAAGGGCTACGAGCAGTACTTC.

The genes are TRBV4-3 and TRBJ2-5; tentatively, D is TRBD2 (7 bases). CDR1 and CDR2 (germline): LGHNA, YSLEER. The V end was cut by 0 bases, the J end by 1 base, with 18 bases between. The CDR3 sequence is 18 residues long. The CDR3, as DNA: TGCGCCAGCAGCCAAGATCGGTTGGTCGGGGGGCTCCAAGAGACCCAGTACTTC. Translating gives CASSQDRLVGGLQETQYF.

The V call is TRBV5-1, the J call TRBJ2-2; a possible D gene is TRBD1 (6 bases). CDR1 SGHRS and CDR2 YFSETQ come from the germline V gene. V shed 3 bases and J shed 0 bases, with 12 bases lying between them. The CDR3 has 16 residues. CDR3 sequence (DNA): TGCGCCAGCAGCTACTACAGGGTGCCGAACACCGGGGAGCTGTTTTTT. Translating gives CASSYYRVPNTGELFF.

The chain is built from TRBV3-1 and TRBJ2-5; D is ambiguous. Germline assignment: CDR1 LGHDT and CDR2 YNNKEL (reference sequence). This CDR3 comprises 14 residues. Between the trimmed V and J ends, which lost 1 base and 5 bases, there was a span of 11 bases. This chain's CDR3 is CASSQVSLRETQYF. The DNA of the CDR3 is TGTGCCAGCAGCCAAGTGTCCCTCCGGGAGACCCAGTACTTC.

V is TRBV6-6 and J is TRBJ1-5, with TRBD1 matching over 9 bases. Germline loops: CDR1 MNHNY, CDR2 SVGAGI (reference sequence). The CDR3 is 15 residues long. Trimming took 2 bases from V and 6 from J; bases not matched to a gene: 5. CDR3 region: CASSYGTGGFQPQHF. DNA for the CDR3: TGTGCCAGCAGTTACGGTACAGGGGGCTTTCAGCCCCAGCATTTT.

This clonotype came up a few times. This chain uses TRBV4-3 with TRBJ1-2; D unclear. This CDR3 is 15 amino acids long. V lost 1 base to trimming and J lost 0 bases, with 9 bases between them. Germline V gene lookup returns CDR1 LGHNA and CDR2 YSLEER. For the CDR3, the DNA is TGCGCCAGCAGCCAAGTAAGCCAGACTAACTATGGCTACACCTTC. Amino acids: CASSQVSQTNYGYTF.

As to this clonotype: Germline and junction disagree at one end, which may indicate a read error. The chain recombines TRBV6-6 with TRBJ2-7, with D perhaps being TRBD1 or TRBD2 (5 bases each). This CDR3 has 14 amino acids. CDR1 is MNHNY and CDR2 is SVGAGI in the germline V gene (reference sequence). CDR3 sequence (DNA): TGTGCCAGCACCCCGGGGCTACCCTCCGACGAGCAGTACTTC. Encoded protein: CASTPGLPSDEQYF.

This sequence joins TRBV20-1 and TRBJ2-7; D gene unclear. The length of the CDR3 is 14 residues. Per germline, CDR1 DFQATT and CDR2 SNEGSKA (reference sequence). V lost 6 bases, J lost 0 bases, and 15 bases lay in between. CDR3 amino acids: CSAPDDTGSYEQYF. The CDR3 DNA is TGCAGTGCCCCGGACGATACCGGCTCCTACGAGCAGTACTTC.

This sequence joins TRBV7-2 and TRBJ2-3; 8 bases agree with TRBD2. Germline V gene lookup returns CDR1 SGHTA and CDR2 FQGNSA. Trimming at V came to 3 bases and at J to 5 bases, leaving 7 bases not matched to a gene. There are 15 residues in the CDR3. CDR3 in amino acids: CASSLPGGPGDTQYF. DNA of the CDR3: TGTGCCAGCAGCTTGCCGGGAGGGCCAGGAGATACGCAGTATTTT.

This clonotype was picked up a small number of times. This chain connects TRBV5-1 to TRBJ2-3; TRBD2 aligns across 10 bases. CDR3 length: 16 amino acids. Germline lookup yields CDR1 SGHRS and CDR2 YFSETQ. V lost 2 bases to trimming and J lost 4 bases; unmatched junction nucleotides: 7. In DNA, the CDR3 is TGCGCCAGCAGCTTCACAGCGGGAGGGCCCGCAGATACGCAGTATTTT. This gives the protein CASSFTAGGPADTQYF.

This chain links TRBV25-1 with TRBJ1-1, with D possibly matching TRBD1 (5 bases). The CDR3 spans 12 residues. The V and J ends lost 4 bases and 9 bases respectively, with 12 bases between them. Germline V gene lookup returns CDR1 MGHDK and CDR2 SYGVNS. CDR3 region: CASSAGSAKAFF. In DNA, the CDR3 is TGTGCCAGCAGTGCAGGGTCGGCTAAAGCTTTCTTT.

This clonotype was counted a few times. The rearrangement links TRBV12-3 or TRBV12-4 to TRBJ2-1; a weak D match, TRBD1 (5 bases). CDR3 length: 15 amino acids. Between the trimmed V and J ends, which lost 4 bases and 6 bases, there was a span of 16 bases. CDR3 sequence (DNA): TGTGCCAGCAGTTCCCGAAGGGGAACTGTCAATGAGCAGTTCTTC. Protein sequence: CASSSRRGTVNEQFF.

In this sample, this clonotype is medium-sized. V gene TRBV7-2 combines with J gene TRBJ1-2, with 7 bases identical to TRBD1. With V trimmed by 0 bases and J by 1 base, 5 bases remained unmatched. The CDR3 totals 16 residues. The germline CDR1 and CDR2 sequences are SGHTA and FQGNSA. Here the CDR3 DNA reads TGTGCCAGCAGCTTAGCAGGTCGACAGGGTAACTATGGCTACACCTTC. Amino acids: CASSLAGRQGNYGYTF.

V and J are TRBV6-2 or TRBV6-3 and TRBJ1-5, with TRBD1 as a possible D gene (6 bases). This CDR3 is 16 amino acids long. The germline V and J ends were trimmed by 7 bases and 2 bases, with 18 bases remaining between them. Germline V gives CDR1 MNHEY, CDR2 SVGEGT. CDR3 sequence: CASTSFLTGRNQPQHF. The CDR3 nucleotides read TGTGCCAGCACTTCGTTTCTAACAGGGCGCAATCAGCCCCAGCATTTT.

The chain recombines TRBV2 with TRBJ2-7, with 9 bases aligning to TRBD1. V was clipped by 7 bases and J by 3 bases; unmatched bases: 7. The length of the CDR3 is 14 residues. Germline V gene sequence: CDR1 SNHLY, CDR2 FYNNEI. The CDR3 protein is CASMKGTGSYEQYF. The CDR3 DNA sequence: TGTGCCAGCATGAAGGGGACAGGGAGCTACGAGCAGTACTTC. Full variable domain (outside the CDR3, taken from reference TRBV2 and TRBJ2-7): EPEVTQTPSHQVTQMGQEVILRCVPISNHLYFYWYRQILGQKVEFLVSFYNNEISEKSEIFDDQFSVERPDGSNFTLKIRSTKLEDSAMYFCASMKGTGSYEQYFGPGTRLTVT.

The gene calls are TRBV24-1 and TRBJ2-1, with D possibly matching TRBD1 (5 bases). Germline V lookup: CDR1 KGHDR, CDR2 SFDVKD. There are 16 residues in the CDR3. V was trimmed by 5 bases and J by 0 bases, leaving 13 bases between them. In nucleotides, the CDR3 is TGTGCCACCAGTGGGAAACAGGCTCCCTCCTACAATGAGCAGTTCTTC. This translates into CATSGKQAPSYNEQFF.

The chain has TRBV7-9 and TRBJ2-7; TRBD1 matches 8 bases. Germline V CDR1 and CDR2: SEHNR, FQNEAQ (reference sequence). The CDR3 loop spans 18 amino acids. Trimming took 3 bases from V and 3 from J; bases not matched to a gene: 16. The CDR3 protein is CASSFQRPTGGRFYEQYF. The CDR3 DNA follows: TGTGCCAGCAGCTTCCAACGCCCCACAGGGGGGAGGTTCTACGAGCAGTACTTC. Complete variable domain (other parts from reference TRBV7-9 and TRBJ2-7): DTGVSQNPRHKITKRGQNVTFRCDPISEHNRLYWYRQTLGQGPEFLTYFQNEAQLEKSRLLSDRFSAERPKGSFSTLEIQRTEQGDSAMYLCASSFQRPTGGRFYEQYFGPGTRLTVT.

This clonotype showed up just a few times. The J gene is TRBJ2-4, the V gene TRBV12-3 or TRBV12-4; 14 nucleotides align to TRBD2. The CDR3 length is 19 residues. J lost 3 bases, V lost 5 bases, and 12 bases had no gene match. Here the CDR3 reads CASSPTSGRALEGKNIQYF. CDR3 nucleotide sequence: TGTGCCAGCAGTCCGACTAGCGGGAGGGCCTTGGAGGGCAAAAACATTCAGTACTTC.

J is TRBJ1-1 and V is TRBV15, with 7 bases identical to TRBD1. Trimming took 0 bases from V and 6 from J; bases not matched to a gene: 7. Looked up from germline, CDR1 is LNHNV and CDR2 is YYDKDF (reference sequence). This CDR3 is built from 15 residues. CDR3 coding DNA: TGTGCCACCAGCAGAGACCCAGGGGGTTATTCTGAAGCTTTCTTT. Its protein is CATSRDPGGYSEAFF.